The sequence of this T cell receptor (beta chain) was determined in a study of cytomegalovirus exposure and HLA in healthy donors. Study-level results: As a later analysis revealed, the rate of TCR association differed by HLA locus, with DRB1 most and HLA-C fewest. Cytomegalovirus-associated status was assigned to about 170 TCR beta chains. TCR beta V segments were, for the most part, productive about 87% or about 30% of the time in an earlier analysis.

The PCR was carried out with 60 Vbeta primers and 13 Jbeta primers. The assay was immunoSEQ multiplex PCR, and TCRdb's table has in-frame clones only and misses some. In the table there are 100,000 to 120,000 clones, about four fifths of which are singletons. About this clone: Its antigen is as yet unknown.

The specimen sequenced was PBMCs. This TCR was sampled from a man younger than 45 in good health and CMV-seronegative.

CDR3 nucleotides: TGCGCCAGCAGTCAATCGACGCGGGAGGACCCCTACAATGAGCAGTTCTTC. This gives the protein CASSQSTREDPYNEQFF. V usage is TRBV23-1 and J usage is TRBJ2-1; 8 bases match TRBD2. TRBV23-1 is recorded as an ORF, its role being uncertain. The CDR3 spans 17 residues. Trimming at V came to 0 bases and at J to 2 bases, leaving 6 bases not matched to a gene.